This TCR beta chain is drawn from a study of T cell responses to AZD1222 COVID-19 vaccine. Study outcomes and limitations: Spike-specific TCR breadth and depth were elevated following two AZD1222 doses. Donor demographics were predominantly white British with a female majority; clonal diversity may be underestimated. There were repertoire samples only from the period after the peak T cell response.

Only in-frame clones appear in the TCRdb table, and some are missing; sequencing was by immunoSEQ multiplex PCR. The sample includes roughly 110,000 clones, roughly nine tenths of them seen just once. The V gene lost 5 bases and the J gene lost 1 base, with 14 bases spanning the gap. The germline V gene has CDR1 SNHLY and CDR2 FYNNEI. The CDR3 is made up of 15 amino acids. With regard to this clone: The antigen remains unidentified.

The TCR originated in an adult in good health. Sequencing was performed on peripheral blood, taken on day 0 of AZD1222 vaccination. The chain has TRBV2 and TRBJ1-1; D unclear. CDR3 region: CASSPPGLGNTEAFF. The CDR3 nucleotides are TGTGCCAGCAGTCCCCCGGGGTTGGGGAACACTGAAGCTTTCTTT.